These 19 T cell receptor beta chains were all obtained from the same sample, sequenced in a study of cytomegalovirus exposure and HLA in healthy donors. This PCR relied on a set of 60 Vbeta primers and 13 Jbeta primers. Profiling relied on immunoSEQ multiplex PCR, and the TCRdb table lists in-frame clones only, not all of them. The sample shows roughly 150,000 clones, about 70% of them seen only once. Sequencing was carried out using PBMCs. The receptors come from a man between 60 and 70 years old in good health and CMV-seronegative.

CDR3 DNA sequence: TGCGCCAGCAGCTTGGAATCGGTGGGGCAGGGGGCAAACATTCAGTACTTC. Translation: CASSLESVGQGANIQYF. This sequence joins TRBV5-1 and TRBJ2-4, with TRBD1 matching over 8 bases. CDR3 size: 17 residues. In germline, CDR1 is SGHRS, CDR2 YFSETQ. Trimming cost V 0 bases and J 6 bases; bases outside gene matches: 11.

This clone has only a few counts. The V and J genes are TRBV7-2 and TRBJ1-1, with D possibly TRBD1 on 5 matching bases. V shed 1 base and J shed 5 bases, with 14 bases lying between them. The CDR3 runs to 15 residues. Germline CDR1 reads SGHTA; CDR2 reads FQGNSA. CDR3 residues: CASSLDGGVGTEAFF. The CDR3 DNA is TGTGCCAGCAGCTTAGACGGAGGGGTGGGAACTGAAGCTTTCTTT. Complete variable domain (other parts from reference TRBV7-2 and TRBJ1-1): GAGVSQSPSNKVTEKGKDVELRCDPISGHTALYWYRQSLGQGLEFLIYFQGNSAPDKSGLPSDRFSAERTGGSVSTLTIQRTQQEDSAVYLCASSLDGGVGTEAFFGQGTRLTVV.

This chain links TRBV6-4 with TRBJ1-1; D uncertain. The V and J ends lost 1 base and 0 bases respectively, with 3 bases between them. The CDR3 has 13 residues. The germline gives CDR1 MRHNA, CDR2 SNTAGT. The CDR3 sequence: CASSDYMNTEAFF. In DNA, the CDR3 is TGTGCCAGCAGTGACTACATGAACACTGAAGCTTTCTTT.

The chain recombines TRBV10-3 with TRBJ2-1; 12 bases line up with TRBD2. In germline, CDR1 is ENHRY, CDR2 SYGVKD. The CDR3 totals 17 residues. Losses at the gene ends were 0 bases for V and 8 bases for J; bases not matched to a gene: 8. CDR3 protein: CAISESSLAGGGDEQFF. DNA of the CDR3: TGTGCCATCAGTGAGTCCTCCCTAGCGGGAGGGGGGGATGAGCAGTTCTTC.

The chain is built from TRBV23-1 and TRBJ1-1; 7 positions agree with TRBD1. TRBV23-1 is assigned to the ORF class and has an uncertain function. CDR3 length equals 12 residues. Trimming at V came to 8 bases and at J to 6 bases, leaving 6 bases not matched to a gene. CDR3 bases: TGCGCCAGCGGACAGACAGGGCCTGAAGCTTTCTTT. This codes for CASGQTGPEAFF.

DNA for the CDR3: TGTGCCAGCAGTTATGGGGGGAAGACCTACGAGCAGTACTTC. It translates to CASSYGGKTYEQYF. The chain uses TRBV6-5 and TRBJ2-7, with a weak D call TRBD2 (6 bases). Germline V gene sequence: CDR1 MNHEY, CDR2 SVGAGI. Trimming took off 3 bases at V and 2 bases at J, with 11 bases between the two ends. The CDR3 length is 14 residues.

The chain links TRBV10-3 to TRBJ1-1; TRBD1 matches 7 bases. With V trimmed by 8 bases and J by 4 bases, 16 bases remained unmatched. Germline V gene lookup returns CDR1 ENHRY and CDR2 SYGVKD. The CDR3 runs to 16 residues. In nucleotides, the CDR3 is TGTGCCATCCAGGCAGGGGGGACCAGGAGGGGCACTGAAGCTTTCTTT. This codes for CAIQAGGTRRGTEAFF.

The chain couples TRBV28 to TRBJ2-7; 9 nucleotides line up with TRBD1. This CDR3 is 15 amino acids long. Germline trimming cut 7 bases from V and 5 bases from J; bases unmatched to any gene: 12. Germline V gives CDR1 MDHEN, CDR2 SYDVKM. The CDR3 region is CASNKPGQGLNEQYF. CDR3 DNA sequence: TGTGCCAGCAACAAACCCGGACAGGGGCTCAACGAGCAGTACTTC.

This sequence joins TRBV7-6 and TRBJ1-2; TRBD1 is a possible D gene (6 bases). V was trimmed by 0 bases and J by 3 bases, leaving 11 bases between them. From germline, CDR1 is SGHVS and CDR2 FNYEAQ. This CDR3 has 15 residues. CDR3 DNA sequence: TGTGCCAGCAGCTTAGCGGACAGCCGTGACTATGGCTACACCTTC. Translated: CASSLADSRDYGYTF.

The chain links TRBV18 to TRBJ2-7; 7 nucleotides match TRBD1. Per the germline V gene, CDR1 is KGHSH and CDR2 is LQKENI. The V and J ends lost 3 bases and 5 bases, in that order; junction bases with no gene match: 16. The CDR3 loop spans 17 amino acids. CDR3 DNA sequence: TGTGCCAGCTCACCTCTTCTGGGACAGCCCTCTCCTGACGAGCAGTACTTC. It codes for CASSPLLGQPSPDEQYF.

The genes are TRBV7-6 and TRBJ2-3; 9 bases line up with TRBD1. Germline values: CDR1 SGHVS, CDR2 FNYEAQ. V shed 5 bases and J 1 base; nucleotides not matched to a gene: 10. The CDR3 is 17 residues long. The CDR3 loop is CASSPFIGTGRTDTQYF. CDR3 sequence (DNA): TGTGCCAGCAGCCCATTTATTGGGACAGGGCGCACAGATACGCAGTATTTT.

V is TRBV7-2 and J is TRBJ1-2; 9 bases agree with TRBD1. Looked up from germline, CDR1 is SGHTA and CDR2 is FQGNSA. The junction had 8 bases not matched to a gene; V was cut back by 4 bases and J by 8 bases. This CDR3 is built from 14 residues. Here the CDR3 reads CASSSPGTGKGYTF. CDR3 DNA sequence: TGTGCCAGCAGCTCCCCCGGGACAGGGAAGGGCTACACCTTC. The full variable domain, with the rest looked up from reference TRBV7-2 and TRBJ1-2, is GAGVSQSPSNKVTEKGKDVELRCDPISGHTALYWYRQSLGQGLEFLIYFQGNSAPDKSGLPSDRFSAERTGGSVSTLTIQRTQQEDSAVYLCASSSPGTGKGYTFGSGTRLTVV.

The chain combines TRBV5-1 with TRBJ2-5; no clear D gene. Germline assignment: CDR1 SGHRS and CDR2 YFSETQ. CDR3 length equals 15 residues. V shed 0 bases and J shed 2 bases, with 11 bases lying between them. DNA of the CDR3: TGCGCCAGCAGCTTGGGGCAGGCGTTGCAAGAGACCCAGTACTTC. Its protein product is CASSLGQALQETQYF.

The CDR3 spells CSVSPGVANTEAFF. CDR3 in DNA: TGCAGCGTGAGTCCAGGGGTCGCTAACACTGAAGCTTTCTTT. The V call is TRBV29-1, the J call TRBJ1-1, with D possibly being TRBD1 (6 bases). Germline CDR1 reads SQVTM; CDR2 reads ANQGSEA. The CDR3 is made up of 14 amino acids. V was trimmed by 6 bases and J by 2 bases, leaving 16 bases between them.

The rearrangement uses TRBV19 and TRBJ1-5; D gene ambiguous. In germline, CDR1 is LNHDA, CDR2 SQIVND (reference sequence). Trimming took 7 bases from V and 0 from J, leaving 22 bases between them. This CDR3 has 18 amino acids. The CDR3 loop is CASNSARAGFYSNQPQHF. Written as DNA, the CDR3 is TGTGCCAGTAACTCAGCTCGGGCGGGTTTCTATAGCAATCAGCCCCAGCATTTT.

The gene calls are TRBV10-1 and TRBJ2-7, with D possibly TRBD1 on 6 matching bases. Germline V gene sequence: CDR1 WNHNN, CDR2 SYGVQD (reference sequence). Trimming cost V 0 bases and J 7 bases, with 16 bases left between them. This CDR3 contains 15 residues. Here the CDR3 reads CASSESGDNSQEQYF. CDR3 coding DNA: TGCGCCAGCAGTGAGTCGGGGGACAACAGTCAAGAGCAGTACTTC.

The V gene is TRBV11-2, the J gene TRBJ2-7; D is possibly TRBD1 (5 bases). V was pared by 5 bases and J by 7 bases, with 15 bases between. The CDR3 runs to 13 residues. The germline gives CDR1 SGHAT, CDR2 FQNNGV. The DNA of the CDR3 is TGTGCCAGCAGCCGAGACAGTATGACGGAGCAGTACTTC. Protein: CASSRDSMTEQYF.

This clone has only one observation. The V call is TRBV19, the J call TRBJ2-1; D gene uncertain. V lost 3 bases and J lost 8, with 11 bases in between. CDR1 LNHDA and CDR2 SQIVND come from the germline V gene (reference sequence). The CDR3 contains 13 residues. The CDR3 sequence is CASSIFPSHEQFF. CDR3 nucleotide sequence: TGTGCCAGTAGTATTTTTCCCTCCCATGAGCAGTTCTTC.

J is TRBJ1-1 and V is TRBV6-5, with 7 bases fitting TRBD1. The CDR3 loop spans 14 amino acids. CDR1 is MNHEY, CDR2 SVGAGI, per germline. The V segment lost 5 bases and the J segment 4 bases; nucleotides outside the gene matches: 7. CDR3 residues: CASSLDRFVTEAFF. The CDR3 DNA reads TGTGCCAGCAGTCTGGACAGGTTTGTCACTGAAGCTTTCTTT.